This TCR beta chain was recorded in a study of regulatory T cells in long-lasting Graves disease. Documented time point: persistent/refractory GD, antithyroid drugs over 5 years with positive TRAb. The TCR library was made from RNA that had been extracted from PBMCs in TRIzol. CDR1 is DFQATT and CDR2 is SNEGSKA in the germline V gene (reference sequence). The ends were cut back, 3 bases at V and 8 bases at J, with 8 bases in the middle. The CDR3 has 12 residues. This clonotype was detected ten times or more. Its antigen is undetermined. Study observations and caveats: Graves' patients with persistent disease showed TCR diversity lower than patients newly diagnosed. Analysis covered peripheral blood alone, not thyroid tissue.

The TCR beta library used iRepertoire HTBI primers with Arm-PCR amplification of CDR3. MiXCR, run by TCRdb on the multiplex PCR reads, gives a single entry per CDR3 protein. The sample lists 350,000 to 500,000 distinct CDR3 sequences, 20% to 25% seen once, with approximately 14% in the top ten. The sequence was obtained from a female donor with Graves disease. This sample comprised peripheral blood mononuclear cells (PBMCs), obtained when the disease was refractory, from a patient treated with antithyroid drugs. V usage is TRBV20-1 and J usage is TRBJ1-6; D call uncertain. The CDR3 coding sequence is TGCAGTGCTAGGCGTCTGGATTCACCCCTCCACTTT. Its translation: CSARRLDSPLHF.